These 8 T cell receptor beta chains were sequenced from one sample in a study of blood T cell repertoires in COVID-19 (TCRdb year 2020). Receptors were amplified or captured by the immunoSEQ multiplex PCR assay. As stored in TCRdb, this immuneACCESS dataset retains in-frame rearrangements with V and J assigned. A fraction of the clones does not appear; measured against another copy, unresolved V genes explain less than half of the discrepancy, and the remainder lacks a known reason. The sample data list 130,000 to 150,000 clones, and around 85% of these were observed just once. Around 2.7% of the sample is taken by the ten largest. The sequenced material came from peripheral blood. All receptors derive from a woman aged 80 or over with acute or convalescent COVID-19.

The CDR3 region has the DNA TGTGCCAGCACAGAGGCCTACGAGCAGTACTTC. As protein: CASTEAYEQYF. The chain is built from TRBV12-3 or TRBV12-4 and TRBJ2-7; no clear D. V was shortened by 7 bases and J by 2 bases, with 6 bases between the two germline ends. The CDR3 length is 11 residues.

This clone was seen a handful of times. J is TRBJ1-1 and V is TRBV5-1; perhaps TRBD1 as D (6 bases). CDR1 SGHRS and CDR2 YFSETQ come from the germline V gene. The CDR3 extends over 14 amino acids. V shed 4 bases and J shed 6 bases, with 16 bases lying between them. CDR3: CASSTTDSDSEAFF. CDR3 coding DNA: TGCGCCAGCAGCACCACGGACAGTGACTCTGAAGCTTTCTTT.

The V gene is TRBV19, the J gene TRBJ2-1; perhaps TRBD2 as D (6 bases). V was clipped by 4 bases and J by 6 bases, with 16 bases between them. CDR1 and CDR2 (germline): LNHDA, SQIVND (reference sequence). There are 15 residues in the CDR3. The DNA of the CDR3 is TGTGCCAGTAGTAGAGCGACAGCCGGGGGCAATGAGCAGTTCTTC. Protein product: CASSRATAGGNEQFF.

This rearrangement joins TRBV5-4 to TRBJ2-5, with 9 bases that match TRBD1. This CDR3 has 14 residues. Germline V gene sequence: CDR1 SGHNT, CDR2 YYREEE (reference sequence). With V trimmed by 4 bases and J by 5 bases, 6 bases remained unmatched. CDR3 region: CASSIGQGRETQYF. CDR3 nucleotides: TGTGCCAGCAGCATCGGACAGGGGCGCGAGACCCAGTACTTC.

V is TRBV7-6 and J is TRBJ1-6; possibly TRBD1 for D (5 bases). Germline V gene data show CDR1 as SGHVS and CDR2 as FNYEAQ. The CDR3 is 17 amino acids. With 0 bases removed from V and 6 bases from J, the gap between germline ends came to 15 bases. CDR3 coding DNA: TGTGCCAGCAGCTTAGCGGGGGGAGCTCGAGTTAATTCACCCCTCCACTTT. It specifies CASSLAGGARVNSPLHF.

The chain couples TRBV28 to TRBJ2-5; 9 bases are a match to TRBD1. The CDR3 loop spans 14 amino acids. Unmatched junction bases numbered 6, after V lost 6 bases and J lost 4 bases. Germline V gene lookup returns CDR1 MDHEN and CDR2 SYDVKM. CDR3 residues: CASRTGGIGETQYF. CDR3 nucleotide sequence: TGTGCCAGCAGAACAGGGGGCATTGGAGAGACCCAGTACTTC.

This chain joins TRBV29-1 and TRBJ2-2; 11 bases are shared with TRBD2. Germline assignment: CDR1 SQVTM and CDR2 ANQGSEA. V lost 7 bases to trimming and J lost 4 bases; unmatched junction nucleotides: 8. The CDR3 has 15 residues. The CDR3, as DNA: TGCAGCGCTCTTATTACTAGCGGGGGCACCGGGGAGCTGTTTTTT. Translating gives CSALITSGGTGELFF.

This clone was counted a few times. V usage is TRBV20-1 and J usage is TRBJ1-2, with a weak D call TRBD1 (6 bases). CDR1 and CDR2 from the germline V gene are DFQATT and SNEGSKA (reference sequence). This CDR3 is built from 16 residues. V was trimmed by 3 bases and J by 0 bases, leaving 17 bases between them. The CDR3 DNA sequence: TGCAGTGCTAGTAGATCGAAGACAGGTACTAACTATGGCTACACCTTC. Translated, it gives CSASRSKTGTNYGYTF.